This T cell receptor beta chain was identified during a study of shared clonotypes between healthy human individuals. Study-wide background: Used for every donor were three CD4 naive, three CD4 memory, two CD8 naive and one CD8 memory plate.

The input for sorted-subset replicate PCRs was approximately 200 ng DNA, 25,000 to 35,000 T cell genomes. The assay was immunoSEQ multiplex PCR, and TCRdb's table has in-frame clones only and misses some. The repertoire holds some 2 million clones, with roughly 95% as singletons. The naive CD8 subset, CD45RO-negative cells positively selected for CCR7, excluded terminally differentiated effector memory CD45RA+ cells. Per germline, CDR1 MNHNY and CDR2 SVGAGI (reference sequence). Between the trimmed V and J ends, which lost 2 bases and 2 bases, there was a span of 12 bases. The CDR3 spans 15 residues.

The chain uses TRBV6-6 and TRBJ1-2; D ambiguous. The clonotype was recovered from a man aged 18 to 35 in good health. Sequencing used naive CD8+ T cells sorted from blood. CDR3 region: CASSYLQESNYGYTF. The DNA of the CDR3 is TGTGCCAGCAGTTACCTCCAGGAGTCAAACTATGGCTACACCTTC.